The 5 T cell receptor beta chains presented below share a single source sample, sequenced in a study of shared T cell receptors in the human thymus. The method was immunoSEQ multiplex PCR; TCRdb's version includes in-frame clones alone and lacks a portion of them. The repertoire consists of roughly 700,000 clones, with approximately 90% occurring once and the leading ten covering 0.0085% to 0.012%. These sequences were also reported in another study, on human thymus T cells.

Specimen: thymocytes. The origin of the receptors is a boy under three years old with a congenital heart defect.

The rearrangement links TRBV14 to TRBJ2-7; TRBD2 might be the D (6 bases). This CDR3 is built from 16 residues. With 1 base removed from V and 2 bases from J, the gap between germline ends came to 15 bases. Per germline, CDR1 SGHDN and CDR2 FVKESK. The CDR3 sequence is CASSQGGLLPTYEQYF. CDR3 nucleotide sequence: TGTGCCAGCAGCCAAGGGGGACTTCTACCAACCTACGAGCAGTACTTC.

This clone was detected once. The chain joins TRBV25-1 to TRBJ2-5; 7 nucleotides line up with TRBD2. This CDR3 is built from 18 residues. Germline CDR1 MGHDK, CDR2 SYGVNS. V was clipped by 1 base and J by 5 bases; unmatched bases: 16. The CDR3 nucleotides are TGTGCCAGCAGTGAATCCCTTTTAAAGCGGGAAGAGCGGGAGACCCAGTACTTC. This gives the protein CASSESLLKREERETQYF.

This clone has just one count. The rearrangement uses TRBV29-1 and TRBJ2-3, with TRBD1 as a possible D gene (6 bases). This CDR3 has 14 residues. Germline loops: CDR1 SQVTM, CDR2 ANQGSEA. This chain's CDR3 is CRQGRESSTDTQYF. DNA for the CDR3: TGCAGACAGGGTAGGGAATCTAGCACAGATACGCAGTATTTT.

This clone appeared once. The chain is built from TRBV7-2 and TRBJ2-3; 7 positions match TRBD2. The CDR3 runs 16 residues. J was trimmed by 2 bases and V by 4 bases; bases with no gene match: 9. CDR1 and CDR2 (germline): SGHTA, FQGNSA. Here the CDR3 reads CASSSSTAGVTDTQYF. Here the CDR3 DNA reads TGTGCCAGCAGCTCCTCAACCGCGGGGGTCACAGATACGCAGTATTTT. Combining the CDR3 with reference TRBV7-2 and TRBJ2-3 gives the whole variable domain GAGVSQSPSNKVTEKGKDVELRCDPISGHTALYWYRQSLGQGLEFLIYFQGNSAPDKSGLPSDRFSAERTGGSVSTLTIQRTQQEDSAVYLCASSSSTAGVTDTQYFGPGTRLTVL.

The chain couples TRBV7-8 to TRBJ2-5; 15 positions agree with TRBD2. The CDR3 is 17 residues long. Germline V CDR1 and CDR2: SGHVS, FQNEAQ. V dropped 8 bases and J dropped 5; count of bases not matched to a gene: 12. The DNA for the CDR3 is TGTGCCAGCCTTGGACTAGCGGGAGGGCACGCCCCGGAGACCCAGTACTTC. Translation: CASLGLAGGHAPETQYF.